The rows below give T cell receptor beta chains drawn from one sample of a study of human T cells and chemical hapten exposure. TCRdb re-called the RACE reads through MiXCR, storing one row per CDR3 protein. Of about 41,000 distinct CDR3 sequences in the sample, about 4.5% were seen once. The material sequenced was whole blood. Every receptor here comes from a human donor in good health. Some clones in this sample may be carry-over from other donors' samples. CDR3s include the opening cysteine and the closing phenylalanine or tryptophan. The D gene is left open where the match is weak. Clone size is not always given. Where it is, it says once, few, many or a class for expanded clones.

j_call v_call clone_size d_call cdr3_aa cdr3_nt
TRBJ1-1 TRBV6-5 - TRBD1 CASRRDRAGENTEAFF TGTGCCAGCAGAAGGGACAGGGCCGGAGAGAACACTGAAGCTTTCTTT
TRBJ2-3 TRBV6-4 - TRBD1 CASSSGQDLDTQYF TGTGCCAGCAGTTCTGGACAGGATCTAGATACGCAGTATTTT
TRBJ2-5 TRBV6-2/TRBV6-3 few TRBD1 CASSYGGQGYGTQYF TGTGCCAGCAGTTACGGCGGACAGGGTTATGGGACCCAGTACTTC
TRBJ2-5 TRBV7-2 many - CASSSPSGAAQETQYF TGTGCCAGCAGCTCCCCGAGCGGAGCAGCCCAAGAGACCCAGTACTTC
TRBJ1-1 TRBV7-9 few - CASSGQRKNTEAFF TGTGCCAGCAGCGGACAGCGCAAGAACACTGAAGCTTTCTTT
TRBJ2-7 TRBV11-2 few TRBD1 CASSRYATGTGNEQYF TGTGCCAGCAGCAGATACGCAACCGGGACAGGGAACGAGCAGTACTTC
TRBJ1-1 TRBV29-1 many - CSVEVEGTMNTEAFF TGCAGCGTTGAAGTGGAGGGGACGATGAACACTGAAGCTTTCTTT
TRBJ2-6 TRBV28 many - CASSFPGAGANVLTF TGTGCCAGCAGTTTCCCCGGGGCCGGGGCCAACGTCCTGACTTTC
TRBJ2-1 TRBV6-6 many TRBD2 CASSAGTSGYEQFF TGTGCCAGCAGTGCGGGGACTAGCGGGTATGAGCAGTTCTTC
TRBJ2-7 TRBV12-3/TRBV12-4 many - CASSPQGYEQYF TGTGCCAGCAGTCCTCAGGGGTACGAGCAGTACTTC
TRBJ1-2 TRBV6-6 many TRBD1 CASRPNRGFQSGYTF TGTGCCAGCAGACCTAACAGGGGGTTTCAGAGTGGCTACACCTTC
TRBJ2-1 TRBV13 - - CASSLAVINEQFF TGTGCCAGCAGCTTAGCGGTAATCAATGAGCAGTTCTTC
TRBJ1-2 TRBV29-1 few - CSAYPSSGGSNYGYTF TGCAGCGCCTACCCCTCCAGTGGGGGGAGCAACTATGGCTACACCTTC
TRBJ2-7 TRBV10-3 many TRBD2 CAISARLAGGLSYEQYF TGTGCCATCAGTGCGCGTCTAGCGGGAGGCTTGTCCTACGAGCAGTACTTC
TRBJ1-5 TRBV5-5 many - CASSLVFQGSVGNQPQHF TGTGCCAGCAGCTTGGTCTTTCAGGGGTCGGTTGGCAATCAGCCCCAGCATTTT
TRBJ2-7 TRBV28 many TRBD1 CASSIRDRVPYEQYF TGTGCCAGCAGCATCCGGGACAGGGTGCCCTACGAGCAGTACTTC
TRBJ1-1 TRBV2 few - CAIPGPGTEAFF TGTGCCATCCCAGGGCCGGGCACTGAAGCTTTCTTT
TRBJ2-5 TRBV7-9 many - CASTFGQQETQYF TGTGCCAGCACCTTTGGACAGCAAGAGACCCAGTACTTC
TRBJ1-2 TRBV28 few TRBD1 CASSSPGQGRYGYTF TGTGCCAGCAGTTCGCCGGGACAGGGGCGCTATGGCTACACCTTC
TRBJ2-5 TRBV10-3 many TRBD1 CAISEGQGVETQYF TGTGCCATCAGTGAGGGACAGGGGGTGGAGACCCAGTACTTC
TRBJ1-5 TRBV27 - - CASSFSRQHQPQHF TGTGCCAGCAGTTTCTCGAGACAACATCAGCCCCAGCATTTT
TRBJ2-7 TRBV6-1 many - CASSEVTGVNGLYF TGTGCCAGCAGTGAAGTCACGGGAGTTAATGGGCTGTACTTC
TRBJ2-2 TRBV4-1 many TRBD1 CASSSGQVGHTGELFF TGCGCCAGCAGCTCAGGACAGGTTGGCCACACCGGGGAGCTGTTTTTT
TRBJ2-3 TRBV13 many - CASSLGTSYTTDTQYF TGTGCCAGCAGCCTAGGGACCAGCTACACCACAGATACGCAGTATTTT
TRBJ1-5 TRBV5-6 many - CASSLGPNQPQHF TGTGCCAGCAGCTTGGGCCCTAATCAGCCCCAGCATTTT
TRBJ1-3 TRBV29-1 - TRBD1 CSVGQSDRANTIYF TGCAGCGTTGGACAATCGGACAGGGCGAACACCATATATTTT
TRBJ2-2 TRBV12-3/TRBV12-4 - - CASLNTGELFF TGTGCCAGCCTGAACACCGGGGAGCTGTTTTTT
TRBJ1-5 TRBV27 - TRBD1 CASRKQGRHQPQHF TGTGCCAGCAGGAAACAGGGGCGGCATCAGCCCCAGCATTTT
TRBJ2-3 TRBV5-5 few - CASSPSRQFGDTQYF TGTGCCAGCAGCCCAAGCAGACAGTTTGGAGATACGCAGTATTTT
TRBJ2-7 TRBV20-1 many TRBD2 CSSTTGGYSYEQYF TGCAGTTCCACGACGGGGGGATACAGCTACGAGCAGTACTTC
TRBJ2-3 TRBV5-1 many - CASSRREFTDTQYF TGCGCCAGCAGCCGACGGGAGTTCACAGATACGCAGTATTTT
TRBJ2-1 TRBV5-1 - - CASSLGGQGRNEQFF TGCGCCAGCAGCTTAGGGGGGCAAGGTAGGAATGAGCAGTTCTTC
TRBJ1-2 TRBV29-1 - - CSGDSGGNYGYTF TGCAGCGGGGATAGTGGGGGCAATTATGGCTACACCTTC
TRBJ1-5 TRBV18 - - CASSPPGQPQHF TGTGCCAGCTCACCACCGGGTCAGCCCCAGCATTTT
TRBJ1-5 TRBV28 few - CASSLSQAASQPQHF TGTGCCAGCAGTTTAAGCCAGGCCGCCTCCCAGCCCCAGCATTTT
TRBJ2-3 TRBV5-4 - - CASSLRRAPGPDTQYF TGTGCCAGCAGCTTACGCCGGGCCCCTGGGCCAGATACGCAGTATTTT
TRBJ2-2 TRBV7-9 many TRBD1 CASSFGQVLTGELFF TGTGCCAGCAGCTTCGGACAGGTCCTCACCGGGGAGCTGTTTTTT
TRBJ1-1 TRBV5-1 - TRBD1 CASSCPYGQGGPEAFF TGCGCCAGCAGCTGCCCCTACGGACAGGGCGGGCCTGAAGCTTTCTTT
TRBJ2-1 TRBV7-2 - - CASSLAFFSNEQFF TGTGCCAGCAGCTTAGCGTTCTTCTCCAATGAGCAGTTCTTC
TRBJ2-1 TRBV4-1 - TRBD2 CASSIYGLAGNEQFF TGCGCCAGCAGCATTTACGGACTAGCGGGAAATGAGCAGTTCTTC
TRBJ1-2 TRBV7-9 - TRBD1 CASSLEEGARGYTF TGTGCCAGCAGCTTAGAAGAGGGGGCTCGGGGCTACACCTTC
TRBJ2-3 TRBV20-1 many - CSASVTSLGGDTQYF TGCAGTGCTAGCGTTACCTCCCTAGGAGGCGATACGCAGTATTTT
TRBJ1-3 TRBV7-6 many - CASSLAHVGNTIYF TGTGCCAGCAGCTTAGCCCACGTCGGAAACACCATATATTTT
TRBJ1-1 TRBV30 many - CAWSGYNSNTEAFF TGTGCCTGGAGTGGTTATAACTCGAACACTGAAGCTTTCTTT
TRBJ1-2 TRBV19 many - CASSIPWDNYGYTF TGTGCCAGTAGTATTCCCTGGGATAACTATGGCTACACCTTC
TRBJ1-1 TRBV6-5 - TRBD1 CATHLDRANTEAFF TGTGCCACTCACCTTGACAGGGCGAACACTGAAGCTTTCTTT
TRBJ2-5 TRBV11-2 - - CASSFWGEETQYF TGTGCCAGCAGCTTCTGGGGAGAAGAGACCCAGTACTTC
TRBJ2-7 TRBV5-1 many - CASSSGFEEQYF TGCGCCAGCAGTTCGGGATTTGAGGAGCAGTACTTC
TRBJ2-2 TRBV5-5 many TRBD2 CASSLIAGLNTGELFF TGTGCCAGCAGCTTAATAGCGGGGTTGAACACCGGGGAGCTGTTTTTT
TRBJ2-1 TRBV27 few - CASSLGQGYEQFF TGTGCCAGCAGTTTGGGCCAGGGTTATGAGCAGTTCTTC
TRBJ1-6 TRBV12-3/TRBV12-4 - TRBD1 CASSFRGLGNSPLHF TGTGCCAGCAGTTTCAGGGGGCTAGGCAATTCACCCCTCCACTTT
TRBJ1-1 TRBV27 few - CASSLSFGGTEAFF TGTGCCAGCAGTTTATCGTTTGGTGGCACTGAAGCTTTCTTT
TRBJ1-6 TRBV11-2 few - CASSPPWGQASPLHF TGTGCCAGCAGCCCTCCGTGGGGGCAGGCTTCACCCCTCCACTTT
TRBJ2-3 TRBV10-3 few - CAISEVDTQYF TGTGCCATCAGTGAGGTAGATACGCAGTATTTT
TRBJ1-3 TRBV12-3/TRBV12-4 many - CASSPLRAGNTIYF TGTGCCAGCAGTCCCCTCAGGGCTGGAAACACCATATATTTT
TRBJ1-1 TRBV20-1 few TRBD1 CSASDGTDNTEAFF TGCAGTGCTAGCGATGGGACAGATAACACTGAAGCTTTCTTT
TRBJ1-1 TRBV2 many - CASSRGRNTEAFF TGTGCCAGCAGCAGAGGCAGGAACACTGAAGCTTTCTTT
TRBJ1-5 TRBV15 many - CATSEGGGRTYSNQPQHF TGTGCCACCAGCGAAGGGGGTGGGCGGACGTATAGCAATCAGCCCCAGCATTTT
TRBJ2-7 TRBV4-2 few TRBD2 CASSQDQASGPYEQYF TGTGCCAGCAGCCAAGATCAGGCTAGCGGCCCCTACGAGCAGTACTTC
TRBJ2-3 TRBV7-3 - TRBD1 CASRPKGQSTDTQYF TGTGCCAGCAGGCCAAAGGGACAGAGCACAGATACGCAGTATTTT